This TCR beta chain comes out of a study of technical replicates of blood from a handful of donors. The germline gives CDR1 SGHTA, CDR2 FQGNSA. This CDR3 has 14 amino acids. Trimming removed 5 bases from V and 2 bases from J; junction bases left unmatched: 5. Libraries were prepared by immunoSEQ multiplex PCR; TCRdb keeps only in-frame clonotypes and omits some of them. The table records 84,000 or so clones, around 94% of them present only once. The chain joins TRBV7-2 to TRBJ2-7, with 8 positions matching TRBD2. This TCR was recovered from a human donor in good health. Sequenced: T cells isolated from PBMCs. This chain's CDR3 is CASSLAGGAYEQYF. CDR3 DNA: TGTGCCAGCAGCCTGGCGGGAGGTGCCTACGAGCAGTACTTC.